Following are 20 T cell receptor beta chains from one sample sequenced in a study of blood T cell repertoires in COVID-19. Repertoires were generated with immunoSEQ multiplex PCR, while TCRdb's copy carries only in-frame clones and drops some. The data show 110,000 to 150,000 clones, with about 80% seen just once and around 3.8% held by the top ten. Sequenced input: peripheral blood. All receptors derive from a man aged 65-85 years who had recovered from COVID-19.

This chain links TRBV23-1 with TRBJ2-2; maybe TRBD2 (6 bases). TRBV23-1 is classed as an ORF, of uncertain function. CDR3 length equals 14 residues. Trimming removed 9 bases at V and 6 bases at J, with 17 bases between. The CDR3 reads CARTWQEGAGELFF. CDR3 DNA sequence: TGCGCCAGGACGTGGCAGGAGGGAGCCGGGGAGCTGTTTTTT.

In its sample, this clone was seen once. The genes are TRBV9 and TRBJ1-2; D call uncertain. Trimming stripped 0 bases from V and 6 bases from J, with 6 bases between. The germline V gene has CDR1 SGDLS and CDR2 YYNGEE. This CDR3 has 12 amino acids. The CDR3 loop reads CASSVDSHGYTF. CDR3 in DNA: TGTGCCAGCAGCGTAGACAGCCATGGCTACACCTTC.

V is TRBV7-2 and J is TRBJ2-1; TRBD2 aligns across 14 bases. J lost 8 bases, V lost 2 bases, and 8 bases had no gene match. The CDR3 totals 17 residues. Germline V gene lookup returns CDR1 SGHTA and CDR2 FQGNSA. CDR3 sequence: CASSLSPGTSGSDEQFF. CDR3 nucleotides: TGTGCCAGCAGCTTATCCCCGGGGACTAGCGGGAGCGATGAGCAGTTCTTC.

The chain combines TRBV7-6 with TRBJ2-2, with 11 bases aligning to TRBD1. The CDR3 spans 18 residues. V shed 5 bases, J shed 4 bases, and the junction held 12 bases outside the gene matches. CDR1 is SGHVS and CDR2 is FNYEAQ in the germline V gene. CDR3 sequence reads: CASSTPRTGGGGTGELFF. CDR3 in DNA: TGTGCCAGCAGCACCCCGAGGACAGGGGGCGGGGGCACCGGGGAGCTGTTTTTT.

V is TRBV25-1 and J is TRBJ2-7; unclear D gene. V was clipped by 3 bases and J by 2 bases, with 11 bases between them. Germline-derived CDR1 and CDR2 are MGHDK and SYGVNS. The CDR3 has 14 amino acids. The CDR3 nucleotides are TGTGCCAGCAGTGACAGAAATCTCGCCTACGAGCAGTACTTC. Translated, it gives CASSDRNLAYEQYF.

The rearrangement links TRBV4-3 to TRBJ2-3; 12 nucleotides match TRBD1. In germline, CDR1 is LGHNA, CDR2 YSLEER. CDR3 length equals 18 residues. V shed 4 bases, J shed 0 bases, and the junction held 8 bases outside the gene matches. CDR3 DNA: TGCGCCAGCAGCCCTCGACCCGGGACAGGGGGCAGCACAGATACGCAGTATTTT. Translating it yields CASSPRPGTGGSTDTQYF.

The chain is built from TRBV11-2 and TRBJ2-1, with 11 bases aligning to TRBD2. This CDR3 region has 15 residues. The V gene end was trimmed by 6 bases and the J gene end by 2 bases; junction bases not matched to a gene: 3. Germline CDR1 reads SGHAT; CDR2 reads FQNNGV. The DNA for the CDR3 is TGTGCCAGCAGTCTAGCGGGAGGCCCCTACAATGAGCAGTTCTTC. Translation gives CASSLAGGPYNEQFF.

The DNA for the CDR3 is TGTGCCAGTAGTATCGGCCTAGCGGGAGGGATCGATGAGCAGTTCTTC. Translation: CASSIGLAGGIDEQFF. V gene TRBV19 combines with J gene TRBJ2-1; 12 bases fit TRBD2. Per germline, CDR1 LNHDA and CDR2 SQIVND (reference sequence). The CDR3 extends over 16 amino acids. V lost 3 bases, J lost 8 bases, and 8 bases stayed unmatched.

The gene calls are TRBV4-1 and TRBJ1-2; D remains ambiguous. Per the germline V gene, CDR1 is MGHRA and CDR2 is YSYEKL. Trimming left V 1 base short and J 3 bases short, with 9 bases between. The CDR3 is 14 amino acids. This CDR3 reads CASSQVNGDYGYTF. As DNA, the CDR3 is TGCGCCAGCAGCCAAGTTAACGGAGACTATGGCTACACCTTC.

This clone has a single count. The CDR3 sequence is CSAAETGGNNQPQHF. CDR3 bases: TGCAGCGCCGCCGAAACAGGGGGCAACAATCAGCCCCAGCATTTT. The chain links TRBV29-1 to TRBJ1-5, with 9 positions matching TRBD1. The germline V gene has CDR1 SQVTM and CDR2 ANQGSEA. The CDR3 spans 15 residues. Trimming removed 7 bases from V and 3 bases from J; junction bases left unmatched: 10.

The chain carries TRBV27 and TRBJ1-5; perhaps TRBD1 as D (5 bases). From germline, CDR1 is MNHEY and CDR2 SMNVEV (reference sequence). The CDR3 length is 15 residues. The V end was cut by 6 bases, the J end by 2 bases, with 14 bases between. The CDR3 is CASSSRGLGNQPQHF. CDR3 nucleotides: TGTGCCAGCAGCTCCCGGGGGTTGGGCAATCAGCCCCAGCATTTT.

This CDR3 is CAISESVAGDSYEQYF. The CDR3, as DNA: TGTGCCATCAGTGAGTCGGTAGCGGGAGACTCCTACGAGCAGTACTTC. V usage is TRBV10-3 and J usage is TRBJ2-7, with 9 bases lining up with TRBD2. CDR3 length: 16 residues. J lost 0 bases, V lost 0 bases, and 3 bases had no gene match. CDR1 and CDR2 from the germline V gene are ENHRY and SYGVKD.

The rearrangement links TRBV12-3 or TRBV12-4 to TRBJ1-2, with 8 bases lining up with TRBD1. The CDR3 loop spans 12 amino acids. Trimming cost V 5 bases and J 5 bases; bases outside gene matches: 1. The DNA of the CDR3 is TGTGCCAGCAGTGGACAGGGTTATGGCTACACCTTC. This sequence encodes CASSGQGYGYTF.

This clone was recorded only once. J is TRBJ2-7 and V is TRBV7-9; weak D call: TRBD1 (6 bases). Trimming shortened V by 1 base and J by 5 bases, and 15 bases separated the two germline ends. The germline V gene has CDR1 SEHNR and CDR2 FQNEAQ (reference sequence). CDR3 length equals 15 residues. The CDR3 region has the DNA TGTGCCAGCAGCTTAGGGCCAGGGGTTTACCACGAGCAGTACTTC. Translated, it gives CASSLGPGVYHEQYF.

This chain links TRBV7-2 with TRBJ2-1; 7 bases align to TRBD2. From germline, CDR1 is SGHTA and CDR2 FQGNSA. The CDR3 extends over 18 amino acids. After removal of 0 bases from V and 7 bases from J, the junction contained 15 bases not matched to a gene. This chain's CDR3 is CASSLARTSSLRRNEQFF. In nucleotides, the CDR3 is TGTGCCAGCAGCTTAGCCCGGACTAGTTCGTTGAGGAGGAATGAGCAGTTCTTC.

The chain couples TRBV28 to TRBJ2-7; 8 bases match TRBD1. This CDR3 is 16 amino acids long. Germline lookup yields CDR1 MDHEN and CDR2 SYDVKM. Losses at the gene ends were 4 bases for V and 0 bases for J; bases not matched to a gene: 8. As DNA, the CDR3 is TGTGCCAGCAGTTCCAGGGGGCACGTCGGCTCCTACGAGCAGTACTTC. This translates into CASSSRGHVGSYEQYF.

This clone came up once. The chain has TRBV29-1 and TRBJ2-7, with TRBD1 identical over 8 bases. This CDR3 region has 15 residues. Germline trimming cut 0 bases from V and 5 bases from J; bases unmatched to any gene: 9. The germline V gene encodes CDR1 SQVTM and CDR2 ANQGSEA. The CDR3 bases are TGCAGCGTTGAAGAGCGGACAGGGATTGGGAACGAGCAGTACTTC. It specifies CSVEERTGIGNEQYF.

CDR3 region: CAPSGEPTGTDTQYF. The DNA of the CDR3 is TGTGCCCCGTCGGGGGAGCCTACGGGCACAGATACGCAGTATTTT. The rearrangement links TRBV7-3 to TRBJ2-3; maybe TRBD2 (6 bases). Germline assignment: CDR1 SGHTA and CDR2 FQGTGA. V was shortened by 11 bases and J by 1 base, with 19 bases between the two germline ends. This CDR3 has 15 amino acids.

The gene calls are TRBV30 and TRBJ2-2, with 11 bases that match TRBD2. V lost 1 base, J lost 6 bases, and 10 bases stayed unmatched. The CDR3 length is 17 residues. Germline V gene sequence: CDR1 GTSNPN, CDR2 SVGIG (reference sequence). The CDR3 protein is CAWSDRTSGLRSGELFF. The CDR3 nucleotides are TGTGCCTGGAGTGATCGGACTAGCGGGTTGAGGTCCGGGGAGCTGTTTTTT.

The chain links TRBV5-6 to TRBJ2-3; D ambiguous. CDR3 length: 16 residues. The ends were cut back, 1 base at V and 0 bases at J, with 12 bases in the middle. Germline CDR1 SGHDT, CDR2 YYEEEE. This CDR3 is CASSLSPGLSTDTQYF. The CDR3 DNA is TGTGCCAGCAGCTTGTCTCCAGGCCTGAGCACAGATACGCAGTATTTT.